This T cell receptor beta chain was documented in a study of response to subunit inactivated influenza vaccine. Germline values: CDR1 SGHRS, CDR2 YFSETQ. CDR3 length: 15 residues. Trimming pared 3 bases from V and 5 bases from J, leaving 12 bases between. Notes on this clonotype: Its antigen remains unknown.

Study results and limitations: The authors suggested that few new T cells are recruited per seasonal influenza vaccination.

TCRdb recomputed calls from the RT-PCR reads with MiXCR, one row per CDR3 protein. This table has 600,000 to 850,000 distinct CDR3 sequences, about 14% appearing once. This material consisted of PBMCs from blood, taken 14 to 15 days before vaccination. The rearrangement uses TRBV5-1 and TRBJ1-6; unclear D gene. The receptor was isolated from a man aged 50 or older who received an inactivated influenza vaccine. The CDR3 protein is CASSSLGHNNSPLHF. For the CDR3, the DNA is TGCGCCAGCAGCTCCTTAGGCCATAATAATTCACCCCTCCACTTT.